The next 26 T cell receptor beta chains were all read from a single sample in a study of cytomegalovirus exposure and HLA in healthy donors. Use of 60 Vbeta and 13 Jbeta primers characterized the PCR. Assay: immunoSEQ multiplex PCR; the TCRdb copy retains only in-frame clones and omits some. The sample contains 200,000 or so clones, approximately 82% of which appear only once. The source material was PBMCs. The receptors stem from a male donor in good health and CMV-seronegative.

The CDR3 DNA reads as TGTGCCAGCAGTGAAGAGGACAGTGGGGCCAACGTCCTGACTTTC. Protein product: CASSEEDSGANVLTF. The V and J genes are TRBV6-1 and TRBJ2-6, with D possibly matching TRBD1 (6 bases). CDR1 is MNHNS and CDR2 is SASEGT in the germline V gene. The CDR3 runs 15 residues. The germline V and J ends were trimmed by 1 base and 3 bases, with 7 bases remaining between them.

The chain is built from TRBV5-4 and TRBJ1-1, with 7 bases matching TRBD1. V trimming: 4 bases; J trimming: 0 bases; junction bases outside the gene matches: 3. This CDR3 contains 14 residues. Germline values: CDR1 SGHNT, CDR2 YYREEE (reference sequence). CDR3 sequence (DNA): TGTGCCAGCAGCCGGGGGACAGTGAACACTGAAGCTTTCTTT. Translated: CASSRGTVNTEAFF.

A remark on this clone: The sample contains more than one DNA sequence encoding this CDR3. The gene calls are TRBV28 and TRBJ2-2; D may be TRBD1 (7 bases). Between the trimmed V and J ends, which lost 9 bases and 7 bases, there was a span of 15 bases. Germline V lookup: CDR1 MDHEN, CDR2 SYDVKM. The CDR3 runs to 13 residues. In DNA form, the CDR3 reads TGTGCCAGTGCCGGAGGGGGCGGCGGGGAGCTGTTTTTT. It specifies CASAGGGGGELFF.

The chain recombines TRBV6-5 with TRBJ2-1; 12 nucleotides line up with TRBD2. J gave up 8 bases and V 8 bases, and 7 bases lay outside the gene matches. Germline V gives CDR1 MNHEY, CDR2 SVGAGI. The length of the CDR3 is 14 residues. The CDR3 loop reads CASGSSGRADEQFF. CDR3 nucleotide sequence: TGTGCCAGCGGGTCTAGCGGGAGGGCCGATGAGCAGTTCTTC.

The J gene is TRBJ2-1, the V gene TRBV6-1; 8 bases map to TRBD1. This CDR3 spans 15 amino acids. Germline loops: CDR1 MNHNS, CDR2 SASEGT. The V segment lost 6 bases and the J segment 4 bases; nucleotides outside the gene matches: 8. DNA of the CDR3: TGTGCCAGCAGAACCGGGACAGGATGGTACAATGAGCAGTTCTTC. Translation: CASRTGTGWYNEQFF.

V and J are TRBV27 and TRBJ2-1; tentatively, D is TRBD2 (5 bases). The CDR3 covers 12 residues. Germline V lookup: CDR1 MNHEY, CDR2 SMNVEV (reference sequence). V was pared by 2 bases and J by 7 bases, with 6 bases between. DNA for the CDR3: TGTGCCAGCAGTTTACCGGGGAATGAGCAGTTCTTC. Translated: CASSLPGNEQFF.

V and J are TRBV10-2 and TRBJ2-7; D may be TRBD1 (5 bases). With 0 bases removed from V and 6 bases from J, the gap between germline ends came to 9 bases. Germline CDR1 WSHSY, CDR2 SAAADI. CDR3 size: 13 residues. The chain's CDR3 is CASSESLGAEQYF. The CDR3 region has the DNA TGCGCCAGCAGTGAGTCCTTAGGGGCCGAGCAGTACTTC.

The chain is built from TRBV20-1 and TRBJ1-1; 8 bases align to TRBD1. CDR1 DFQATT and CDR2 SNEGSKA come from the germline V gene (reference sequence). This CDR3 spans 10 amino acids. Trimming cost V 3 bases and J 10 bases; bases outside gene matches: 1. CDR3 DNA sequence: TGCAGTGCTAGTGACAGGGGAGCTTTCTTT. This sequence encodes CSASDRGAFF.

This chain uses TRBV15 with TRBJ1-2; D unclear. Germline values: CDR1 LNHNV, CDR2 YYDKDF (reference sequence). Trimming removed 0 bases at V and 4 bases at J, with 12 bases between. This CDR3 contains 15 residues. The CDR3 DNA reads TGTGCCACCAGCAGAGATGATGAGGGCGCCTATGGCTACACCTTC. Translation: CATSRDDEGAYGYTF.

The chain has TRBV6-5 and TRBJ2-7, with 12 bases aligning to TRBD2. With 4 bases clipped from V and 2 bases from J, the junction kept 6 bases outside the gene matches. Germline CDR1 MNHEY, CDR2 SVGAGI. The CDR3 length is 16 residues. CDR3 in amino acids: CASSFGGLAGAYEQYF. Written as DNA, the CDR3 is TGTGCCAGCAGTTTCGGGGGACTAGCGGGCGCCTACGAGCAGTACTTC.

This rearrangement joins TRBV18 to TRBJ2-7; TRBD1 aligns across 9 bases. Germline assignment: CDR1 KGHSH and CDR2 LQKENI. The CDR3 has 14 residues. With V trimmed by 6 bases and J by 2 bases, 5 bases remained unmatched. The CDR3 spells CASSPGQGPYEQYF. The CDR3 DNA reads TGTGCCAGCTCCCCGGGACAGGGCCCCTACGAGCAGTACTTC.

Concerning this clone itself: At one boundary the junction diverges from the germline segment, which might be a read error. The chain is built from TRBV29-1 and TRBJ2-5, with 10 bases that match TRBD2. The germline V gene has CDR1 SQVTM and CDR2 ANQGSEA. The CDR3 spans 12 residues. The CDR3 spells CSLTSGQEAQYF. CDR3 bases: TGCAGCCTGACTAGCGGGCAAGAGGCCCAGTACTTC.

The rearrangement links TRBV6-5 to TRBJ1-2; D uncertain. Germline V gene data show CDR1 as MNHEY and CDR2 as SVGAGI. Trimming shortened V by 6 bases and J by 3 bases, and 5 bases separated the two germline ends. This CDR3 region has 11 residues. CDR3 loop: CASSFHYGYTF. DNA of the CDR3: TGTGCCAGCAGCTTCCACTATGGCTACACCTTC.

The chain is built from TRBV28 and TRBJ2-5; 14 bases are shared with TRBD2. V gave up 8 bases and J gave up 2 bases; unmatched junction bases: 13. Germline lookup yields CDR1 MDHEN and CDR2 SYDVKM. This CDR3 is built from 18 residues. The CDR3 DNA reads as TGTGCCAGCGACTCAGGGACTAGCGGGAGAAAGGGGCAAGAGACCCAGTACTTC. This codes for CASDSGTSGRKGQETQYF.

CDR3 sequence: CASSVLGAYNEQFF. CDR3 DNA: TGTGCCAGCAGTGTACTAGGCGCCTACAATGAGCAGTTCTTC. The chain uses TRBV2 and TRBJ2-1, with a weak D call TRBD2 (5 bases). The CDR3 has 14 amino acids. V was trimmed by 4 bases and J by 2 bases, leaving 9 bases between them. Germline assignment: CDR1 SNHLY and CDR2 FYNNEI.

This chain joins TRBV19 and TRBJ1-1; 7 bases fit TRBD1. Germline-derived CDR1 and CDR2 are LNHDA and SQIVND (reference sequence). V lost 3 bases and J lost 1; bases outside the gene matches: 5. This CDR3 spans 15 amino acids. CDR3 coding DNA: TGTGCCAGTAGTATTGGGAACAGGGGGAACACTGAAGCTTTCTTT. Its translation is CASSIGNRGNTEAFF. The variable domain in full, with the rest retrieved from reference TRBV19 and TRBJ1-1, is DGGITQSPKYLFRKEGQNVTLSCEQNLNHDAMYWYRQDPGQGLRLIYYSQIVNDFQKGDIAEGYSVSREKKESFPLTVTSAQKNPTAFYLCASSIGNRGNTEAFFGQGTRLTVV.

This clone was recorded once. The chain uses TRBV5-1 and TRBJ1-4, with 7 bases identical to TRBD1. J gave up 6 bases and V 0 bases, and 5 bases lay outside the gene matches. Germline assignment: CDR1 SGHRS and CDR2 YFSETQ. The CDR3 has 15 residues. The CDR3 DNA is TGCGCCAGCAGCTTGGCCCCCACAGGGGATGAAAAACTGTTTTTT. Encoded protein: CASSLAPTGDEKLFF.

The chain is built from TRBV4-2 and TRBJ2-1, with D tentatively TRBD2 (6 bases). The length of the CDR3 is 16 residues. The germline CDR1 and CDR2 sequences are LGHNA and YNFKEQ. The V gene lost 0 bases and the J gene lost 2 bases, with 11 bases spanning the gap. The CDR3 loop reads CASSQEPGVTYNEQFF. CDR3 nucleotide sequence: TGTGCCAGCAGCCAAGAACCGGGGGTTACCTACAATGAGCAGTTCTTC.

V is TRBV6-5 and J is TRBJ1-1; D might be TRBD1 (5 bases). CDR3 size: 11 residues. V shed 10 bases and J shed 4 bases, with 10 bases lying between them. Germline assignment: CDR1 MNHEY and CDR2 SVGAGI. CDR3 region: CAIARGTEAFF. In DNA form, the CDR3 reads TGTGCCATTGCAAGGGGCACTGAAGCTTTCTTT.

J is TRBJ2-7 and V is TRBV6-5; TRBD1 matches at 8 bases. The CDR3 runs 13 residues. Germline V gene data show CDR1 as MNHEY and CDR2 as SVGAGI. Trimming removed 2 bases from V and 6 bases from J; junction bases left unmatched: 3. For the CDR3, the DNA is TGTGCCAGCAGTTACGACAGGGGACGCGAGCAGTACTTC. Translating gives CASSYDRGREQYF.

The V and J genes are TRBV7-3 and TRBJ2-3; TRBD2 aligns across 7 bases. The CDR3 has 17 amino acids. The J segment lost 6 bases and the V segment lost 5 bases, leaving 17 bases of the junction unmatched. Germline V CDR1 and CDR2: SGHTA, FQGTGA. The chain's CDR3 is CASSKSRGTWGGDTQYF. CDR3 DNA sequence: TGTGCCAGCAGCAAATCCCGCGGGACTTGGGGGGGGGATACGCAGTATTTT.

This clone was observed a single time. The chain carries TRBV6-1 and TRBJ1-5; no firm D call. The germline gives CDR1 MNHNS, CDR2 SASEGT. V gave up 6 bases and J gave up 4 bases, with 10 bases separating them. The CDR3 loop spans 13 amino acids. The CDR3 region is CASSTRLNQPQHF. The CDR3 region has the DNA TGTGCCAGCAGCACCAGGTTGAATCAGCCCCAGCATTTT.

The chain is built from TRBV7-2 and TRBJ1-2; 8 nucleotides match TRBD1. The trim removed 2 bases at V and 4 bases at J, leaving 6 bases unmatched. Germline assignment: CDR1 SGHTA and CDR2 FQGNSA. The CDR3 is 15 residues long. For the CDR3, the DNA is TGTGCCAGCAGCTTAAGGGCAGGGGGCAGCTATGGCTACACCTTC. It specifies CASSLRAGGSYGYTF.

This clone was recorded a few times. The chain couples TRBV5-6 to TRBJ1-2; D remains ambiguous. V was cut by 4 bases and J by 4 bases, with 14 bases left in between. The CDR3 covers 14 residues. Per germline, CDR1 SGHDT and CDR2 YYEEEE. CDR3 sequence: CASSTGRRGYGYTF. The CDR3 bases are TGTGCCAGCAGCACGGGTAGGCGGGGCTATGGCTACACCTTC. Supplemented by reference TRBV5-6 and TRBJ1-2, the full variable domain reads DAGVTQSPTHLIKTRGQQVTLRCSPKSGHDTVSWYQQALGQGPQFIFQYYEEEERQRGNFPDRFSGHQFPNYSSELNVNALLLGDSALYLCASSTGRRGYGYTFGSGTRLTVV.

The genes are TRBV6-4 and TRBJ1-2; 7 bases line up with TRBD1. The CDR3 has 10 amino acids. Germline CDR1 and CDR2: MRHNA and SNTAGT. V trimming: 10 bases; J trimming: 8 bases; junction bases outside the gene matches: 4. The CDR3 loop reads CANIQGGYTF. The CDR3 DNA reads TGTGCCAACATACAGGGGGGCTACACCTTC.

The V gene is TRBV6-1, the J gene TRBJ2-5; D might be TRBD2 (5 bases). The CDR3 has 13 amino acids. Germline V CDR1 and CDR2: MNHNS, SASEGT. Trimming took off 8 bases at V and 4 bases at J, with 14 bases between the two ends. CDR3 loop: CASGALRGETQYF. Written as DNA, the CDR3 is TGTGCCAGCGGTGCTCTTCGGGGAGAGACCCAGTACTTC.